These 26 T cell receptor beta chains were sequenced from one sample in a study of blood T cell repertoires in COVID-19 (dated by TCRdb to 2018 to 2020). The receptor library was made with the immunoSEQ multiplex PCR assay. The immuneACCESS repertoire file appears here via TCRdb, limited to in-frame rearrangements. These files lack a portion of the clones; in checked studies, under half of the deficit traces to unresolved V genes, and the cause of the others is not known. The sample contains more than 45,000 clones, roughly 79% of them found a single time. The top ten clones comprise roughly 13% of the sample. Specimen: peripheral blood. The source is a human donor in a cohort sampled during active COVID-19.

The chain couples TRBV5-6 to TRBJ2-7, with a possible D match to TRBD1 (6 bases). This CDR3 is built from 15 residues. Per germline, CDR1 SGHDT and CDR2 YYEEEE. V lost 4 bases to trimming and J lost 1 base, with 15 bases between them. Here the CDR3 DNA reads TGTGCCAGCAGCCCTACAGGGTCCCTTTCCTACGAGCAGTACTTC. Its translation: CASSPTGSLSYEQYF.

This chain uses TRBV10-2 with TRBJ2-1; 11 bases match TRBD2. With 6 bases clipped from V and 0 bases from J, the junction kept 10 bases outside the gene matches. This CDR3 comprises 18 residues. Germline V gene sequence: CDR1 WSHSY, CDR2 SAAADI. CDR3 DNA sequence: TGCGCCAGCAGCAAGGGACTAGCGGAGGTGCGCTCCTACAATGAGCAGTTCTTC. Encoded protein: CASSKGLAEVRSYNEQFF.

A word on this clone: This sample includes further DNA sequences coding for the same CDR3. The chain combines TRBV9 with TRBJ1-2; D may be TRBD1 (5 bases). The V gene's germline CDR1 is SGDLS and CDR2 YYNGEE. Trimming removed 0 bases at V and 4 bases at J, with 7 bases between. The CDR3 is made up of 13 amino acids. The CDR3 coding sequence is TGTGCCAGCAGCGTAGACAGGTCCTATGGCTACACCTTC. Amino acids: CASSVDRSYGYTF.

This chain connects TRBV5-1 to TRBJ1-4, with 12 bases that match TRBD1. The germline gives CDR1 SGHRS, CDR2 YFSETQ. The CDR3 spans 14 residues. V shed 4 bases, J shed 6 bases, and the junction held 1 base outside the gene matches. CDR3 protein: CASSRDRGHEKLFF. The CDR3 bases are TGCGCCAGCAGCAGGGACAGGGGGCATGAAAAACTGTTTTTT.

CDR3 in DNA: TGTGCCAGCAGCTTAGTAGGCCTAGCGGGGTCCGGGCCCACAGATACGCAGTATTTT. Translation gives CASSLVGLAGSGPTDTQYF. J is TRBJ2-3 and V is TRBV7-3, with 9 bases lining up with TRBD2. The germline CDR1 and CDR2 sequences are SGHTA and FQGTGA. This CDR3 comprises 19 residues. With 2 bases clipped from V and 2 bases from J, the junction kept 14 bases outside the gene matches.

This chain links TRBV7-9 with TRBJ2-6; 7 nucleotides agree with TRBD1. The CDR3 loop spans 14 amino acids. Germline values: CDR1 SEHNR, CDR2 FQNEAQ (reference sequence). V shed 8 bases, J shed 4 bases, and the junction held 5 bases outside the gene matches. This chain's CDR3 is CASGQAPGANVLTF. The DNA of the CDR3 is TGTGCCAGCGGACAGGCACCCGGGGCCAACGTCCTGACTTTC.

The chain recombines TRBV19 with TRBJ2-2; 7 positions agree with TRBD1. J was trimmed by 4 bases and V by 4 bases; bases with no gene match: 0. The CDR3 extends over 13 amino acids. CDR1 is LNHDA and CDR2 is SQIVND in the germline V gene (reference sequence). The CDR3 DNA reads as TGTGCCAGTAGTAGACAGGGCACCGGGGAGCTGTTTTTT. Encoded protein: CASSRQGTGELFF.

The V call is TRBV12-5, the J call TRBJ2-5; no firm D call. Germline V gives CDR1 LGHNT, CDR2 FRNRAP. The CDR3 sequence is 15 residues long. V was pared by 1 base and J by 2 bases, with 11 bases between. CDR3 DNA sequence: TGTGCTAGTGGTTTGGCCGGTAGCCGACAAGAGACCCAGTACTTC. Its protein product is CASGLAGSRQETQYF.

The chain links TRBV6-1 to TRBJ1-2; D not certain. The CDR3 covers 13 residues. The V gene's germline CDR1 is MNHNS and CDR2 SASEGT. The V gene lost 0 bases and the J gene lost 5 bases, with 7 bases spanning the gap. The CDR3 DNA reads TGTGCCAGCAGTGAAGCGGCAGCGTATGGCTACACCTTC. Its protein is CASSEAAAYGYTF.

V gene TRBV11-2 combines with J gene TRBJ1-2; 10 bases fit TRBD1. The germline V gene encodes CDR1 SGHAT and CDR2 FQNNGV. V dropped 5 bases and J dropped 4; count of bases not matched to a gene: 4. The CDR3 sequence is 14 residues long. CDR3 DNA sequence: TGTGCCAGCAGCCCAGGGACAGGGGTCTATGGCTACACCTTC. Protein: CASSPGTGVYGYTF.

This clone was seen a handful of times. The rearrangement links TRBV19 to TRBJ2-7; D is ambiguous. The V end lost 1 base, the J end lost 1 base, and 8 bases lay between the germline ends. The CDR3 covers 14 residues. Germline lookup yields CDR1 LNHDA and CDR2 SQIVND (reference sequence). Written as DNA, the CDR3 is TGTGCCAGTAGTATAGCACACCTGTCCTACGAGCAGTACTTC. This encodes CASSIAHLSYEQYF.

Only a few counts were recorded for this clone. J is TRBJ2-5 and V is TRBV30, with TRBD2 as a possible D gene (5 bases). This CDR3 region has 14 residues. The germline V gene encodes CDR1 GTSNPN and CDR2 SVGIG (reference sequence). Trimming shortened V by 4 bases and J by 0 bases, and 12 bases separated the two germline ends. CDR3 DNA: TGTGCCTGGAACCCCGCGGGCCACCAAGAGACCCAGTACTTC. Amino acid sequence: CAWNPAGHQETQYF.

The CDR3, as DNA: TGTGCCAGCAGAGCTTTGACAGATCAAGAGACCCAGTACTTC. It yields the protein CASRALTDQETQYF. The chain has TRBV5-4 and TRBJ2-5, with D tentatively TRBD1 (5 bases). V lost 5 bases, J lost 2 bases, and 13 bases lay in between. Germline V gene lookup returns CDR1 SGHNT and CDR2 YYREEE (reference sequence). This CDR3 is 14 amino acids long.

The rearrangement joins TRBV5-1 to TRBJ2-1; 8 bases fit TRBD1. The CDR3 is 15 residues long. The germline V gene encodes CDR1 SGHRS and CDR2 YFSETQ. The V segment lost 4 bases and the J segment 0 bases; nucleotides outside the gene matches: 3. The CDR3 DNA sequence: TGCGCCAGCAGCACGGGGACAGGCTCCTACAATGAGCAGTTCTTC. Amino acid sequence: CASSTGTGSYNEQFF. The full variable domain, rest sourced from reference TRBV5-1 and TRBJ2-1, is KAGVTQTPRYLIKTRGQQVTLSCSPISGHRSVSWYQQTPGQGLQFLFEYFSETQRNKGNFPGRFSGRQFSNSRSEMNVSTLELGDSALYLCASSTGTGSYNEQFFGPGTRLTVL.

V and J are TRBV11-3 and TRBJ2-1; D is uncertain. The CDR3 is 15 amino acids. Germline loops: CDR1 SGHNT, CDR2 YENEEA. Trimming shortened V by 4 bases and J by 7 bases, and 17 bases separated the two germline ends. The CDR3 loop is CASSSTPLTVNEQFF. CDR3 DNA sequence: TGTGCCAGCAGCTCGACCCCTTTGACTGTGAATGAGCAGTTCTTC.

V usage is TRBV29-1 and J usage is TRBJ2-2; tentative D call: TRBD2 (6 bases). The CDR3 length is 15 residues. The germline V gene has CDR1 SQVTM and CDR2 ANQGSEA. V shed 3 bases and J shed 1 base, with 12 bases lying between them. CDR3 region: CSVDVSGQNTGELFF. The CDR3 DNA reads TGCAGCGTTGATGTCAGCGGGCAGAACACCGGGGAGCTGTTTTTT.

This chain links TRBV28 with TRBJ2-1; D may be TRBD2 (6 bases). CDR3 length: 14 residues. The germline V and J ends were trimmed by 3 bases and 5 bases, with 11 bases remaining between them. Germline V gene lookup returns CDR1 MDHEN and CDR2 SYDVKM. DNA of the CDR3: TGTGCCAGCAGTTTCCAGCGGGCCCACAATGAGCAGTTCTTC. Encoded protein: CASSFQRAHNEQFF.

The gene calls are TRBV7-2 and TRBJ1-6; D gene unclear. This CDR3 has 12 residues. The germline V gene has CDR1 SGHTA and CDR2 FQGNSA. V was shortened by 2 bases and J by 9 bases, with 5 bases between the two germline ends. The chain's CDR3 is CASSLNSSPLHF. The CDR3 DNA sequence: TGTGCCAGCAGCTTAAATAGTTCACCCCTCCACTTT.

The chain recombines TRBV6-5 with TRBJ1-6; TRBD1 agrees at 9 bases. V gave up 8 bases and J gave up 10 bases; unmatched junction bases: 3. Germline V CDR1 and CDR2: MNHEY, SVGAGI. The CDR3 has 12 amino acids. Here the CDR3 reads CASWTGDSPLHF. DNA for the CDR3: TGTGCCAGCTGGACAGGGGACTCACCCCTCCACTTT.

The chain has TRBV2 and TRBJ1-2, with D maybe TRBD1 (6 bases). The germline V gene encodes CDR1 SNHLY and CDR2 FYNNEI. V lost 3 bases and J 3 bases, leaving 11 bases between the germline ends. The CDR3 extends over 14 amino acids. CDR3 DNA sequence: TGTGCCAGCAGTGACGGGGGGGCCCACTATGGCTACACCTTC. It specifies CASSDGGAHYGYTF. The variable domain in full, completed from reference TRBV2 and TRBJ1-2, reads EPEVTQTPSHQVTQMGQEVILRCVPISNHLYFYWYRQILGQKVEFLVSFYNNEISEKSEIFDDQFSVERPDGSNFTLKIRSTKLEDSAMYFCASSDGGAHYGYTFGSGTRLTVV.

This clone rates as large. The chain has TRBV6-2 or TRBV6-3 and TRBJ2-7; D ambiguous. The length of the CDR3 is 12 residues. Trimming cost V 4 bases and J 6 bases, with 10 bases left between them. Germline values: CDR1 MNHEY, CDR2 SVGEGT. This CDR3 is CASSFLIGEQYF. In nucleotides, the CDR3 is TGTGCCAGCAGTTTCCTCATCGGCGAGCAGTACTTC.

This clone showed up just once. This sequence joins TRBV27 and TRBJ1-1; a possible D gene is TRBD1 (5 bases). V shed 6 bases and J shed 4 bases, with 15 bases lying between them. In germline, CDR1 is MNHEY, CDR2 SMNVEV (reference sequence). This CDR3 region has 14 residues. In DNA, the CDR3 is TGTGCCAGCAGCAGGGTCGGGTTCGGCACTGAAGCTTTCTTT. It translates to CASSRVGFGTEAFF.

CDR3 in amino acids: CASSLSREGQDEQYF. CDR3 nucleotide sequence: TGTGCCAGCAGTTTATCGCGGGAGGGCCAAGACGAGCAGTACTTC. V gene TRBV27 combines with J gene TRBJ2-7; 9 bases align to TRBD2. This CDR3 region has 15 residues. Germline values: CDR1 MNHEY, CDR2 SMNVEV (reference sequence). After removal of 0 bases from V and 5 bases from J, the junction contained 5 bases not matched to a gene.

The V gene is TRBV2, the J gene TRBJ2-7; TRBD1 matches 10 bases. This CDR3 comprises 14 residues. CDR1 is SNHLY, CDR2 FYNNEI, per germline. V was clipped by 6 bases and J by 4 bases; unmatched bases: 6. The CDR3 DNA is TGTGCCAGCAGACGGGACAGGGGTCTTTACGAGCAGTACTTC. Its protein is CASRRDRGLYEQYF.

There are a few counts of this clone. This chain connects TRBV7-2 to TRBJ2-1; TRBD1 might be the D (5 bases). Trimming removed 1 base at V and 4 bases at J, with 17 bases between. CDR3 length: 17 residues. From germline, CDR1 is SGHTA and CDR2 FQGNSA. CDR3 nucleotides: TGTGCCAGCAGCTTAGGGTATGGGCAGGGAAAATACAATGAGCAGTTCTTC. This encodes CASSLGYGQGKYNEQFF.

The genes are TRBV7-7 and TRBJ2-1; TRBD2 agrees at 16 bases. Trimming cost V 6 bases and J 7 bases; bases outside gene matches: 9. Per the germline V gene, CDR1 is SSHAT and CDR2 is FNYEAQ (reference sequence). The CDR3 length is 17 residues. The CDR3 bases are TGTGCCAGCAGTGGGGGACTAGCGGGAGGGCCGAATAATGAGCAGTTCTTC. This codes for CASSGGLAGGPNNEQFF. Drawing the rest from reference TRBV7-7 and TRBJ2-1, the complete variable domain is GAGVSQSPRYKVTKRGQDVTLRCDPISSHATLYWYQQALGQGPEFLTYFNYEAQPDKSGLPSDRFSAERPEGSISTLTIQRTEQRDSAMYRCASSGGLAGGPNNEQFFGPGTRLTVL.